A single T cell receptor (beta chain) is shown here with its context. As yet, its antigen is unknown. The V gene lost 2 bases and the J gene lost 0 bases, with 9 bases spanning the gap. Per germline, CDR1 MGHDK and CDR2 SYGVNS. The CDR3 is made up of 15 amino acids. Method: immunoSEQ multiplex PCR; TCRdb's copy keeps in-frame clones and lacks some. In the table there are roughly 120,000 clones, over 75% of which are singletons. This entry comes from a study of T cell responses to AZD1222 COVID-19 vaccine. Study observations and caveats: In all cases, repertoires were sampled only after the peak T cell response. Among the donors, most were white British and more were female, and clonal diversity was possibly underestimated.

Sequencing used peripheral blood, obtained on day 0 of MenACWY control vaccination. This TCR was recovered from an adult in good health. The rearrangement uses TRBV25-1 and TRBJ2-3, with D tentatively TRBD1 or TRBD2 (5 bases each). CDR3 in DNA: TGTGCCAGCAGTGAACCCGGGGCTAGCACAGATACGCAGTATTTT. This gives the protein CASSEPGASTDTQYF. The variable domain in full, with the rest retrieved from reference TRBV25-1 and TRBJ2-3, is EADIYQTPRYLVIGTGKKITLECSQTMGHDKMYWYQQDPGMELHLIHYSYGVNSTEKGDLSSESTVSRIRTEHFPLTLESARPSHTSQYLCASSEPGASTDTQYFGPGTRLTVL.